A selection of T cell receptor beta chains follows, all from one sample in a study of shared clonotypes between healthy human individuals. Measured with immunoSEQ multiplex PCR; TCRdb has only the in-frame clones, and not every one. The table has about 2.1 million clones, roughly 95% seen once. The sample consisted of naive CD8+ T cells from PBMCs. Every receptor here comes from a man aged 18 to 30 in good health. Some clones in this sample may be carry-over from other donors' samples. CDR3s include the opening cysteine and the closing phenylalanine or tryptophan. D genes are given only for firm matches. Size tells how often a clone was seen (once, few, many) or the class of an expanded clone, and some rows leave it out.

abundance | j_gene | v_gene | d_gene | CDR3aa | CDR3nt
. | TRBJ2-5 | TRBV27 | . | CASSLVRGHQETQYF | TGTGCCAGCAGTCTCGTCCGGGGCCACCAAGAGACCCAGTACTTC
. | TRBJ1-5 | TRBV27 | . | CASSFTGGNQPQHF | TGTGCCAGCAGTTTTACTGGAGGCAATCAGCCCCAGCATTTT
. | TRBJ1-6 | TRBV11-2 | . | CASSPYTGENSPLHF | TGTGCCAGCAGCCCTTATACTGGGGAAAATTCACCCCTCCACTTT
. | TRBJ1-1 | TRBV19 | . | CASSMTPIGYTEAFF | TGTGCCAGTAGTATGACACCGATTGGGTACACTGAAGCTTTCTTT
. | TRBJ2-5 | TRBV7-9 | TRBD2 | CASSSGLVEETQYF | TGTGCCAGCAGCTCGGGACTAGTTGAGGAGACCCAGTACTTC
. | TRBJ2-1 | TRBV6-4 | TRBD2 | CASSDRTSGYNEQFF | TGTGCCAGCAGTGACCGGACTAGCGGGTACAATGAGCAGTTCTTC
. | TRBJ2-1 | TRBV19 | . | CASSISIENGYNEQFF | TGTGCCAGTAGTATAAGTATAGAAAACGGCTACAATGAGCAGTTCTTC
. | TRBJ1-1 | TRBV4-2 | TRBD1 | CASSQGGQGYEENTEAFF | TGTGCCAGCAGCCAAGGGGGACAGGGCTACGAAGAGAACACTGAAGCTTTCTTT
once | TRBJ2-3 | TRBV9 | . | CASSASGPRGNTQYF | TGTGCCAGCAGCGCGTCCGGGCCCCGGGGGAATACGCAGTATTTT
. | TRBJ1-1 | TRBV25-1 | . | CASSQEGTEAFF | TGTGCCAGCAGCCAGGAGGGCACTGAAGCTTTCTTT
. | TRBJ2-7 | TRBV29-1 | . | CSVETRMGFYEQYF | TGCAGCGTTGAAACCCGGATGGGGTTTTACGAGCAGTACTTC
. | TRBJ1-3 | TRBV6-1 | . | CASRIGRNSGNTIYF | TGTGCCAGCAGAATAGGGAGGAACTCTGGAAACACCATATATTTT
. | TRBJ2-2 | TRBV7-8 | TRBD2 | CASSGTSGRGKGYTGELFF | TGTGCCAGCAGCGGGACTAGCGGGAGGGGTAAGGGGTACACCGGGGAGCTGTTTTTT
. | TRBJ2-3 | TRBV11-2 | TRBD2 | CASSLGREGSTDTQYF | TGTGCCAGCAGCTTGGGGCGGGAGGGCAGCACAGATACGCAGTATTTT
. | TRBJ2-7 | TRBV10-3 | . | CAISESLQVAYEQYF | TGTGCCATCAGTGAGTCGTTACAGGTTGCCTACGAGCAGTACTTC
. | TRBJ2-1 | TRBV12-5 | TRBD1 | CASGLVPPTGASYNEQFF | TGTGCTAGTGGTTTGGTCCCCCCGACAGGGGCCTCCTACAATGAGCAGTTCTTC
. | TRBJ1-1 | TRBV7-9 | TRBD1 | CASSPRTGGFTEAFF | TGTGCCAGCAGTCCCAGGACAGGGGGCTTCACTGAAGCTTTCTTT
. | TRBJ1-1 | TRBV6-1 | . | CASSLHRVLGTEAFF | TGTGCCAGCAGTTTGCACCGGGTCCTGGGCACTGAAGCTTTCTTT
. | TRBJ2-7 | TRBV11-2 | TRBD2 | CASSLTSGGGSYEQYF | TGTGCCAGCAGCTTAACTAGCGGGGGAGGCTCCTACGAGCAGTACTTC
. | TRBJ2-7 | TRBV27 | . | CASTEYGSYEQYF | TGTGCCAGCACCGAGTACGGATCCTACGAGCAGTACTTC
. | TRBJ1-1 | TRBV27 | TRBD1 | CASSLDRGAEAFF | TGTGCCAGCAGTTTAGACAGGGGCGCTGAAGCTTTCTTT
. | TRBJ1-5 | TRBV27 | . | CASSFRGVGQPQHF | TGTGCCAGCAGTTTTCGGGGAGTCGGTCAGCCCCAGCATTTT
. | TRBJ1-5 | TRBV19 | . | CASSINLQGNQPQHF | TGTGCCAGTAGTATAAATCTCCAGGGCAATCAGCCCCAGCATTTT
. | TRBJ1-1 | TRBV6-5 | . | CASRVEQGPNTEAFF | TGTGCCAGTAGGGTGGAACAGGGACCGAACACTGAAGCTTTCTTT
. | TRBJ2-1 | TRBV27 | TRBD1 | CASSFGTGMIGNEQFF | TGTGCCAGCAGTTTCGGGACAGGGATGATTGGTAATGAGCAGTTCTTC
once | TRBJ2-1 | TRBV5-1 | . | CASSWTGLNEQFF | TGCGCCAGCAGCTGGACGGGCCTTAATGAGCAGTTCTTC
. | TRBJ1-5 | TRBV6-5 | . | CASSVQDNQPQHF | TGTGCCAGCAGTGTACAGGATAATCAGCCCCAGCATTTT
once | TRBJ2-1 | TRBV4-2 | . | CASSQDFRLDRYNEQFF | TGTGCCAGCAGCCAAGATTTTCGGCTAGATAGATACAATGAGCAGTTCTTC
. | TRBJ2-7 | TRBV11-2 | . | CASSYTGRNYEQYF | TGTGCCAGCAGCTATACGGGACGGAACTACGAGCAGTACTTC
. | TRBJ2-7 | TRBV9 | TRBD1 | CASSAEGQGAYEQYF | TGTGCCAGCAGCGCCGAGGGACAGGGAGCCTACGAGCAGTACTTC
few | TRBJ1-3 | TRBV28 | . | CASSRTRGNTIYF | TGTGCCAGCAGTCGGACACGAGGAAACACCATATATTTT
. | TRBJ2-4 | TRBV5-1 | . | CASSLASPLAKNIQYF | TGCGCCAGCAGCTTGGCCTCCCCGCTAGCCAAAAACATTCAGTACTTC
. | TRBJ2-7 | TRBV11-2 | . | CASTPGAGRSYEQYF | TGTGCCAGCACCCCGGGGGCAGGGAGGTCCTACGAGCAGTACTTC
. | TRBJ1-1 | TRBV2 | . | CASSLPPPEAFF | TGTGCCAGCAGTCTTCCCCCGCCTGAAGCTTTCTTT
. | TRBJ2-1 | TRBV29-1 | . | CSAAGPNSDEQFF | TGCAGCGCCGCTGGGCCAAACAGCGATGAGCAGTTCTTC
. | TRBJ2-7 | TRBV6-6 | . | CASSYSVAYEQYF | TGTGCCAGCAGTTACTCTGTGGCCTACGAGCAGTACTTC
. | TRBJ1-4 | TRBV4-1 | TRBD1 | CASSQLGTGGNEKLFF | TGCGCCAGCAGCCAACTTGGGACAGGGGGTAATGAAAAACTGTTTTTT
. | TRBJ2-7 | TRBV7-6 | TRBD2 | CASSISGAYEQYF | TGTGCCAGCAGCATTAGCGGGGCCTACGAGCAGTACTTC
once | TRBJ1-1 | TRBV6-5 | . | CASSLDGEAFF | TGTGCCAGCAGCCTAGACGGTGAAGCTTTCTTT
. | TRBJ2-7 | TRBV14 | . | CASSQTVYEQYF | TGTGCCAGCAGCCAAACGGTCTACGAGCAGTACTTC
. | TRBJ2-7 | TRBV6-5 | TRBD1 | CASGPTGGEQYF | TGTGCCAGCGGCCCGACAGGGGGCGAGCAGTACTTC
. | TRBJ2-1 | TRBV7-3 | . | CASSFPPRGSEQFF | TGTGCCAGCAGCTTCCCACCGAGAGGTAGTGAGCAGTTCTTC
. | TRBJ2-1 | TRBV2 | . | CASSDPLLGDLNNEQFF | TGTGCCAGCAGTGACCCTCTTTTGGGGGATCTGAACAATGAGCAGTTCTTC
. | TRBJ1-4 | TRBV27 | . | CASSSRGEKLFF | TGTGCCAGCAGTTCCCGGGGCGAAAAACTGTTTTTT
. | TRBJ1-5 | TRBV9 | . | CASSVGLGGQPQHF | TGTGCCAGCAGCGTAGGGTTGGGGGGTCAGCCCCAGCATTTT
. | TRBJ2-7 | TRBV6-5 | TRBD2 | CASSYSLAGAAYEQYF | TGTGCCAGCAGTTACTCGTTAGCGGGAGCGGCCTACGAGCAGTACTTC
. | TRBJ2-7 | TRBV15 | TRBD1 | CATKDRGRDEQYF | TGTGCCACCAAGGACAGGGGAAGGGACGAGCAGTACTTC